The entry that follows covers one T cell receptor beta chain sequence. Antigen: not known. The data stem from a study of a mutant IDH1 vaccine in newly diagnosed glioma. CDR1 is LGHNA, CDR2 YSLEER, per germline. Trimming stripped 0 bases from V and 1 base from J, with 18 bases between. The CDR3 is 18 amino acids. Sample time point: week 11, during vaccination. What each vaccine dose contained was 300 ug of mutant IDH1 20-mer peptide, accompanied by topical imiquimod. TCRdb's copy holds only in-frame clones and misses some; the assay was immunoSEQ multiplex PCR. The data contain tens of thousands of clones, approximately 70% of them singletons.

This sample comprised peripheral blood mononuclear cells (PBMCs), obtained from a glioma patient whose treatment included an IDH1 peptide vaccine. The sequence came from a man aged 18 to 35 with glioma. Some clones in this sample may be carry-over from other donors' samples. The chain combines TRBV4-3 with TRBJ1-1; D ambiguous. CDR3 in DNA: TGCGCCAGCAGCCAAGATCTTTACTTGTCCGTCCGGAACACTGAAGCTTTCTTT. Amino acids: CASSQDLYLSVRNTEAFF.